This passage covers 2 T cell receptor beta chains from one sample sequenced in a study of cytomegalovirus exposure and HLA in healthy donors. The PCR had 60 Vbeta and 13 Jbeta primers. Using immunoSEQ multiplex PCR, the repertoire was profiled, and TCRdb retains in-frame clones only, with some absent. The sample has 150,000 to 250,000 clones, 79% seen once; the top ten hold under 4.5%. Material for sequencing was PBMCs. The source is a woman aged 30 to 39 in good health and CMV-seropositive.

The chain couples TRBV15 to TRBJ1-2; TRBD1 is a possible D gene (6 bases). Germline-derived CDR1 and CDR2 are LNHNV and YYDKDF (reference sequence). With 3 bases removed from V and 0 bases from J, the gap between germline ends came to 14 bases. This CDR3 has 16 amino acids. The CDR3 DNA follows: TGTGCCACCAGCAGCGACACGGACAGAGCTAACTATGGCTACACCTTC. It translates to CATSSDTDRANYGYTF.

The chain has TRBV18 and TRBJ2-7; 10 bases agree with TRBD1. CDR3 length: 15 residues. Trimming took 3 bases from V and 6 from J; bases not matched to a gene: 8. Germline loops: CDR1 KGHSH, CDR2 LQKENI. The CDR3 DNA reads as TGTGCCAGCTCACCGGGACAGGGGTTACTTTCCGAGCAGTACTTC. Translating it yields CASSPGQGLLSEQYF. Supplemented by reference TRBV18 and TRBJ2-7, the full variable domain reads NAGVMQNPRHLVRRRGQEARLRCSPMKGHSHVYWYRQLPEEGLKFMVYLQKENIIDESGMPKERFSAEFPKEGPSILRIQQVVRGDSAAYFCASSPGQGLLSEQYFGPGTRLTVT.